The rows below give T cell receptor beta chains drawn from one sample of a study of Ad26.COV2.S vaccination and SARS-CoV-2 variants. Assay used: immunoSEQ multiplex PCR; TCRdb lists only in-frame clones, some missing. Here the sample spans roughly 400,000 clones, approximately 92% being singletons. The sequencing used peripheral blood, collected in a trial of Ad26.COV2.S vaccine versus placebo. The receptors were sampled from a person between 18 and 65 years old who received the Ad26.COV2.S COVID-19 vaccine or a placebo. CDR3s leave out the opening cysteine and the closing phenylalanine or tryptophan.

TRBV11-2 | 13 | ASSLGAGGYSPLH
TRBV4-1 | 13 | ASSQPSGGSYEQY
TRBV5-4 | 16 | ASSLGATAGSYNSPLH
TRBV30 | 9 | AWSVGETQY
TRBV4-3 | 12 | ASSQGLSGSPLH
TRBV19 | 13 | ASSPLAGATYEQY
TRBV15 | 13 | ATSGYPLGNSPLH
TRBV19 | 14 | ASSNLLAGNYNEQF
TRBV7-6 | 15 | ASSVPSGTGPSDTQY
TRBV6-2/TRBV6-3 | 15 | ASSYEPGTSGANVLT
TRBV29-1 | 15 | SVTTGTGGPINYGYT
TRBV27 | 13 | ATRGGSLSNQPQH
TRBV5-1 | 12 | ASSFRSGTGVAF
TRBV19 | 13 | ASRPSGTSGREQF
TRBV7-2 | 14 | ASSLVRGQPPSEQY
TRBV30 | 11 | AWSVEGRETQY